This T cell receptor (beta chain) was recovered during a study of cytomegalovirus exposure and HLA in healthy donors. The PCR ran on 60 Vbeta and 13 Jbeta primers. The assay was immunoSEQ multiplex PCR, and TCRdb's table has in-frame clones only and misses some. The table includes about 170,000 clones, roughly 72% detected once. In the case of this clone: Its antigen is currently unknown.

Overall study findings and caveats: Analysis was carried out at a later point, and it linked a missense DCLRE1C variant to TCR beta V- and J-gene trimming. Researchers counted roughly 150 TCR beta chains as cytomegalovirus-associated.

The material sequenced was PBMCs. The source of this sequence is a man between 35 and 55 years old in good health and CMV-seropositive.

CDR3 DNA: TGTGCCAGCAGCCTGACAGGGGGGGACACTGAAGCTTTCTTT. This sequence encodes CASSLTGGDTEAFF. V gene TRBV28 combines with J gene TRBJ1-1; 9 bases are a match to TRBD1. Germline assignment: CDR1 MDHEN and CDR2 SYDVKM. V shed 6 bases, J shed 3 bases, and the junction held 5 bases outside the gene matches. The CDR3 has 14 amino acids.